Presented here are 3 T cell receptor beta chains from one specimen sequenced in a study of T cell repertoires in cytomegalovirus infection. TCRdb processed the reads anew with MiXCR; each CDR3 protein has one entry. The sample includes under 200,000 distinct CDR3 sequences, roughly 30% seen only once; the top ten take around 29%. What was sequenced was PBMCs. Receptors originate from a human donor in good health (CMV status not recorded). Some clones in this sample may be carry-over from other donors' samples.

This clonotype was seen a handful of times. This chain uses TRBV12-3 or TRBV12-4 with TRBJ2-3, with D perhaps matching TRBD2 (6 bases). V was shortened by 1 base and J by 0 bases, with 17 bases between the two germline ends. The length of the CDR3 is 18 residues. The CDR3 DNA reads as TGTGCCAGCAGTTTAGAACTAGCAGTCGATACTAGCACAGATACGCAGTATTTT. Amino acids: CASSLELAVDTSTDTQYF.

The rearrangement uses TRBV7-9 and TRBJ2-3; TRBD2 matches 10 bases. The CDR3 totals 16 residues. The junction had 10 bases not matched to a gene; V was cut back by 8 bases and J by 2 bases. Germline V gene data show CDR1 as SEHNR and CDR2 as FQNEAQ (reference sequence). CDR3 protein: CASGDPLAGNTDTQYF. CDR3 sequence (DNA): TGTGCCAGCGGGGATCCACTAGCGGGGAACACAGATACGCAGTATTTT.

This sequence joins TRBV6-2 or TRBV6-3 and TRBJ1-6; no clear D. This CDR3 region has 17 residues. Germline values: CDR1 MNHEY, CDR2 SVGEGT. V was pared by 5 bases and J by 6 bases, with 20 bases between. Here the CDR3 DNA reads TGTGCCAGCAGTCCTCCCGGAGGCGGGATGGGTAATTCACCCCTCCACTTT. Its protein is CASSPPGGGMGNSPLHF.